This TCR beta chain is drawn from a study of T cell repertoires in cytomegalovirus infection. Whole-study context: Public TCR beta signatures provided an indication of both CMV infection and a matching HLA type. Study-wide points: Cumulated frequencies of public TCR beta families served to identify carriers of CMV plus the relevant HLA.

In TCRdb, the reads were re-called with MiXCR into one record per CDR3 protein. Among a few hundred thousand distinct CDR3 sequences, around a sixth were seen once, and the ten largest hold approximately 12%. This clonotype showed up many times. The antigen remains unidentified. Trimming removed 2 bases at V and 4 bases at J, with 12 bases between. The CDR3 runs to 15 residues. Source material: PBMCs. The rearrangement links TRBV12-3 or TRBV12-4 to TRBJ1-5, with D hard to call. The source of this sequence is a human donor in good health (CMV status not recorded). Some clones in this sample may be carry-over from other donors' samples. The CDR3 DNA sequence: TGTGCCAGCAGTTTACCCGGGTCGACGAATCAGCCCCAGCATTTT. As protein: CASSLPGSTNQPQHF.